Listed below are T cell receptor beta chains from one sample, sequenced in a study of cytomegalovirus exposure and HLA in healthy donors. Profiling relied on immunoSEQ multiplex PCR, and the TCRdb table lists in-frame clones only, not all of them. This sample has roughly 150,000 clones, with roughly 70% found just once. Sequences were obtained from PBMCs. The receptor source for this set is a woman in her fifties or sixties in good health and CMV-seropositive. The conserved cysteine and the conserved F or W are not part of the CDR3 here. Each record gives: CDR3 protein, clone size, V gene. A row's size may be missing; if present it is once, few, many or a size class.

ASSLGGTSGGYT,-,TRBV5-1
ASSRDEGFSGGFQNIQY,-,TRBV7-9
ASSLGGRDRSTDTQY,-,TRBV5-4
ASRFGTAVQETQY,-,TRBV5-8
AISRGGQGDEQY,-,TRBV10-3
ASNSGQGSYEQY,-,TRBV19
ASGAEGDTGELF,few,TRBV5-1
ASSLGGRNSYNSPLH,-,TRBV5-4
ASSLRPGGADTEAF,-,TRBV7-9
ASSLGSGGPYGQF,-,TRBV7-8
SVELGTPGRQETQY,few,TRBV29-1
ASNRQGWNTEAF,-,TRBV6-1
ASSPGTATYWEQY,few,TRBV7-8
ASRINPGQGRETQY,-,TRBV11-2
ASSLSPGQGQETQY,-,TRBV7-9
ASTSGQLYGYT,few,TRBV6-5
ASSPGAGGTYEQY,few,TRBV11-2
ASSVESSAYEQY,once,TRBV9
ASSLFGQQGRTQY,-,TRBV7-6
ASRIQGAGYT,-,TRBV2
ASSSAEPNTEAF,-,TRBV2
ASSQGQGANSKNIQY,few,TRBV4-1
SASGEGEQY,-,TRBV20-1